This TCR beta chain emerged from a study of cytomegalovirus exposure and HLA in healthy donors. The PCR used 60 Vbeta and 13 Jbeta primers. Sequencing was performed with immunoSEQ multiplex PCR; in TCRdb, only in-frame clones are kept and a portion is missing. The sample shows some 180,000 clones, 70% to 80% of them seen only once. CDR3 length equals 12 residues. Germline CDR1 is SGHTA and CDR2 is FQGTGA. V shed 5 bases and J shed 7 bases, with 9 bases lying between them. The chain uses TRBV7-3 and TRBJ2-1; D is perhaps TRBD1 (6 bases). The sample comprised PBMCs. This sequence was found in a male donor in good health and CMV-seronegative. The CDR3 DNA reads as TGTGCCAGCAGCCTGACAGGAAATGAGCAGTTCTTC. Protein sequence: CASSLTGNEQFF.